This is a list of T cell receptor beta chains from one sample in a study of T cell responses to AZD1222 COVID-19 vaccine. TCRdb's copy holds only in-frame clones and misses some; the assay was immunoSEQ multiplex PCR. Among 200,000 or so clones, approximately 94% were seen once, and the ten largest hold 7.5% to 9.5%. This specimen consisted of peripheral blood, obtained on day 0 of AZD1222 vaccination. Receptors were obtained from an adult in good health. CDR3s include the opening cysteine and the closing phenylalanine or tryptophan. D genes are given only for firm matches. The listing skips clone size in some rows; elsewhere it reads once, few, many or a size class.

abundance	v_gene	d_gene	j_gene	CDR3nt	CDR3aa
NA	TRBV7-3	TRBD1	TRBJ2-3	TGTGCCAGCAGCACCGGGACAGGGGGCACAGATACGCAGTATTTT	CASSTGTGGTDTQYF
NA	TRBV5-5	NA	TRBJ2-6	TGTGCCAGCAGCTTGACAGAGTGGTCTGGGGCCAACGTCCTGACTTTC	CASSLTEWSGANVLTF
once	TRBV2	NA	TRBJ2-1	TGTGCCAGCCGGTACAATGAGCAGTTCTTC	CASRYNEQFF
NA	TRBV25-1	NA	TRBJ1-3	TGTGCCAGCGAAGACACGAGCTCTGGAAACACCATATATTTT	CASEDTSSGNTIYF
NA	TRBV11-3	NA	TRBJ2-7	TGTGCCAGCAGCTTGACAGCCTCCTACGAGCAGTACTTC	CASSLTASYEQYF
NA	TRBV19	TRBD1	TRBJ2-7	TGTGCCAGTAGTATAAAGAGGACAGGGAACATTTACGAGCAGTACTTC	CASSIKRTGNIYEQYF
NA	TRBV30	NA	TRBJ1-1	TGTGCCTGGAGTGTGAGGCGGGGCACTGAAGCTTTCTTT	CAWSVRRGTEAFF
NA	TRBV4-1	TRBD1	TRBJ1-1	TGCGCCAGCAGCCAAGATAAGGGGGCTAGACAAGGGGCGAGAACTGAAGCTTTCTTT	CASSQDKGARQGARTEAFF
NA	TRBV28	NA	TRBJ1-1	TGTGCCAGCAGTTTAGGGATGAACACTGAAGCTTTCTTT	CASSLGMNTEAFF
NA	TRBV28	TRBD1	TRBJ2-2	TGTGCCAGCAGTGACAGGGCCCCCCTTATCGGGGAGCTGTTTTTT	CASSDRAPLIGELFF
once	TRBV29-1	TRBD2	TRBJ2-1	TGCAGCGTCAAAGGGGCGGGAGTCCCAAGGGAGCAGTTCTTC	CSVKGAGVPREQFF
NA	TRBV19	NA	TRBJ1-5	TGTGCCAGTAGTATTAACACGGGGGAGCCCCAGCATTTT	CASSINTGEPQHF
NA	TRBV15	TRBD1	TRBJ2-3	TGTGCCACCAGCAGAGAAGGACAGGGGGCCACAGATACGCAGTATTTT	CATSREGQGATDTQYF
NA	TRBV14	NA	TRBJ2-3	TGTGCCAGCAGCCTTCGGACAGATGGAACAGATACGCAGTATTTT	CASSLRTDGTDTQYF
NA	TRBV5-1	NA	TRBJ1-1	TGCGCCAGCAGTCCCCCCGGCAGGGCCACTGAAGCTTTCTTT	CASSPPGRATEAFF
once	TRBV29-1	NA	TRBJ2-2	TGCAGCGTAGCGGGTGGGCAGAGGGAGCTGTTTTTT	CSVAGGQRELFF
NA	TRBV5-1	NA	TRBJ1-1	TGCGCCAGCAGCTTCACAGGGAACACTGAAGCTTTCTTT	CASSFTGNTEAFF
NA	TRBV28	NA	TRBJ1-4	TGTGCCAGCAGCGTGACAGCAACTAATGAAAAACTGTTTTTT	CASSVTATNEKLFF